A selection of T cell receptor beta chains follows, all from one sample in a study of cytomegalovirus exposure and HLA in healthy donors. Here immunoSEQ multiplex PCR was the method, and the copy in TCRdb shows in-frame clones only, minus some. Of around 300,000 clones listed, more than 55% are singletons. Sequenced: PBMCs. Receptors were obtained from a female donor in good health and CMV-seronegative. Both conserved end residues are part of each CDR3. A D gene is named only where the DNA matches it firmly. A row's size may be missing; if present it is once, few, many or a size class.

d_gene: .; j_gene: TRBJ2-7; abundance: .; v_gene: TRBV7-9; len: 14; CDR3aa: CASSKDGTDNEQYF; CDR3nt: TGTGCCAGCAGCAAGGACGGGACTGACAACGAGCAGTACTTC
d_gene: .; j_gene: TRBJ1-2; abundance: .; v_gene: TRBV6-1; len: 12; CDR3aa: CASRPGNYGYTF; CDR3nt: TGTGCCAGCAGGCCAGGGAACTATGGCTACACCTTC
d_gene: TRBD1; j_gene: TRBJ1-2; abundance: .; v_gene: TRBV5-1; len: 13; CDR3aa: CASSWRTGYGYTF; CDR3nt: TGCGCCAGCAGCTGGAGGACAGGATATGGCTACACCTTC
d_gene: TRBD1; j_gene: TRBJ1-5; abundance: .; v_gene: TRBV13; len: 16; CDR3aa: CASSDSGTGINQPQHF; CDR3nt: TGTGCCAGCAGCGACTCCGGGACAGGGATCAATCAGCCCCAGCATTTT
d_gene: TRBD2; j_gene: TRBJ2-7; abundance: once; v_gene: TRBV7-9; len: 15; CDR3aa: CASSAKAGGAREQYF; CDR3nt: TGTGCCAGCAGCGCCAAAGCGGGAGGGGCCAGAGAGCAGTACTTC
d_gene: TRBD2; j_gene: TRBJ2-1; abundance: .; v_gene: TRBV7-6; len: 17; CDR3aa: CASRPNPGLAAYNEQFF; CDR3nt: TGTGCCAGCAGACCCAATCCGGGACTAGCGGCCTACAATGAGCAGTTCTTC
d_gene: .; j_gene: TRBJ2-1; abundance: once; v_gene: TRBV2; len: 11; CDR3aa: CASRGRTEQFF; CDR3nt: TGTGCCAGCAGGGGGCGCACCGAGCAGTTCTTC
d_gene: .; j_gene: TRBJ1-1; abundance: .; v_gene: TRBV5-1; len: 15; CDR3aa: CASSLLGQKSTEAFF; CDR3nt: TGCGCCAGCAGCTTGTTAGGACAAAAGTCCACTGAAGCTTTCTTT
d_gene: .; j_gene: TRBJ2-7; abundance: .; v_gene: TRBV27; len: 14; CDR3aa: CASSKTAGSYEQYF; CDR3nt: TGTGCCAGCAGTAAGACTGCAGGGTCCTACGAGCAGTACTTC
d_gene: TRBD2; j_gene: TRBJ2-5; abundance: .; v_gene: TRBV5-1; len: 16; CDR3aa: CASSSGLAGGRETQYF; CDR3nt: TGCGCCAGCAGCTCGGGACTAGCGGGAGGGCGGGAGACCCAGTACTTC
d_gene: .; j_gene: TRBJ2-1; abundance: few; v_gene: TRBV27; len: 16; CDR3aa: CASSGLTWESYNEQFF; CDR3nt: TGTGCCAGCAGCGGACTGACCTGGGAGTCCTACAATGAGCAGTTCTTC
d_gene: TRBD2; j_gene: TRBJ2-1; abundance: .; v_gene: TRBV11-2; len: 16; CDR3aa: CASSSGTSGIWNEQFF; CDR3nt: TGTGCCAGCAGCTCTGGGACTAGCGGGATTTGGAATGAGCAGTTCTTC
d_gene: .; j_gene: TRBJ1-3; abundance: few; v_gene: TRBV30; len: 13; CDR3aa: CAWSAGTGNTIYF; CDR3nt: TGTGCCTGGAGTGCAGGGACTGGAAACACCATATATTTT
d_gene: .; j_gene: TRBJ1-1; abundance: .; v_gene: TRBV5-6; len: 13; CDR3aa: CASSLRGGGEAFF; CDR3nt: TGTGCCAGCAGCTTGAGAGGGGGGGGTGAAGCTTTCTTT
d_gene: TRBD1; j_gene: TRBJ1-1; abundance: .; v_gene: TRBV6-1; len: 13; CDR3aa: CASSWGQGGEAFF; CDR3nt: TGTGCCAGCAGTTGGGGACAGGGGGGTGAAGCTTTCTTT